This T cell receptor beta chain emerged from a study of tumor and adjacent non-tumor tissue in lung cancer. TCRbeta libraries were built with three rounds of nested PCR, modified from ARM-PCR. TCRdb re-derived calls from the multiplex PCR reads in MiXCR, one entry per CDR3 protein. The data show some 120,000 distinct CDR3 sequences, about 66% seen once. This clonotype was observed many times. Its antigen is not known. V was pared by 6 bases and J by 6 bases, with 5 bases of the junction left unmatched. This CDR3 is 14 amino acids long. Looked up from germline, CDR1 is MNHNS and CDR2 is SASEGT. General study findings and limits: Higher tumor TCR diversity was associated with shorter survival.

This sample's RNA came from whole unsorted tissue. This receptor was identified in a man younger than 45 with non-small cell lung cancer. Specimen: lung tumor tissue. The V and J genes are TRBV6-1 and TRBJ2-2, with 9 nucleotides matching TRBD1. The CDR3 DNA follows: TGTGCCAGCAGAAGGGACAGGGAGGCCGGGGAGCTGTTTTTT. It specifies CASRRDREAGELFF.